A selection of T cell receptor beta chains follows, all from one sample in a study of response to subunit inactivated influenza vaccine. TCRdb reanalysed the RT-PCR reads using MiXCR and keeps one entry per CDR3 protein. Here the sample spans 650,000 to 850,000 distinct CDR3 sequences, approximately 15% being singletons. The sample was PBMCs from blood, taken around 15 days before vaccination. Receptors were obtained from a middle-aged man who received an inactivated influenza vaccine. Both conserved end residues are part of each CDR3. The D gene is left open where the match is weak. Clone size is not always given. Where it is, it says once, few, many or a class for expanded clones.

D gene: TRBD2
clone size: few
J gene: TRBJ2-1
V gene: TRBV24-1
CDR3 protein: CATSDPLAGGSGEQFF
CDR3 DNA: TGTGCCACCAGTGACCCACTAGCGGGAGGGTCTGGTGAGCAGTTCTTC

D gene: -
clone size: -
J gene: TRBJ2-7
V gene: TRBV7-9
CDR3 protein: CASSSNAGAPTGQYF
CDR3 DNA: TGTGCCAGCAGCTCGAACGCCGGGGCCCCGACTGGGCAGTACTTC

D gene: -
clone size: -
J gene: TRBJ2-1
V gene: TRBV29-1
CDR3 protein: CSVVGRYNEQFF
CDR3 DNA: TGCAGCGTTGTCGGTAGATACAATGAGCAGTTCTTC

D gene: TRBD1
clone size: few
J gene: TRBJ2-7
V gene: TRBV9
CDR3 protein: CASSVASGGYYEQYF
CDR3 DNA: TGTGCCAGCAGCGTAGCCTCAGGGGGCTACTACGAGCAGTACTTC

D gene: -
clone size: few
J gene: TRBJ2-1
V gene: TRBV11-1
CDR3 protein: CASSTRLVSSYNEQFF
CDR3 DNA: TGTGCCAGCAGCACTCGACTAGTTAGCTCCTACAATGAGCAGTTCTTC

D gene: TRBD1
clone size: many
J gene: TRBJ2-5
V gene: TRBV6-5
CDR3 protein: CASSYRDRQETQYF
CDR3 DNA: TGTGCCAGCAGTTATCGGGACAGGCAAGAGACCCAGTACTTC

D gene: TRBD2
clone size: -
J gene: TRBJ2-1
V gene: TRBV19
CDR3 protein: CASSIIGRGGSYNEQFF
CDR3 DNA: TGTGCCAGTAGTATTATAGGGCGGGGGGGGTCCTACAATGAGCAGTTCTTC

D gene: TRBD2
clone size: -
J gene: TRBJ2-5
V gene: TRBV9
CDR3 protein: CASSVAPAGEETQYF
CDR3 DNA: TGTGCCAGCAGCGTAGCGCCAGCGGGGGAAGAGACCCAGTACTTC

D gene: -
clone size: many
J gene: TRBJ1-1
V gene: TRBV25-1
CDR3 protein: CASSGHGLAEAFF
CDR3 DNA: TGTGCCAGCAGTGGCCACGGCCTCGCTGAAGCTTTCTTT

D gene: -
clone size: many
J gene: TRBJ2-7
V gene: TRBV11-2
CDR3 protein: CASSLQGTYSGEQYF
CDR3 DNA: TGTGCCAGCAGCTTACAAGGGACATACTCCGGCGAGCAGTACTTC

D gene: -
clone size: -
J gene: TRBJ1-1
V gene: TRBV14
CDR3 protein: CASSFRWGDTEAFF
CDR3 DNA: TGTGCCAGCAGCTTCCGTTGGGGGGACACTGAAGCTTTCTTT

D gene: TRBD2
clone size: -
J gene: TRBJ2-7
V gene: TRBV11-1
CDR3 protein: CASSLVTGTSGRYEQYF
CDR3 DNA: TGTGCCAGCAGCTTGGTCACCGGGACTAGCGGGAGGTACGAGCAGTACTTC

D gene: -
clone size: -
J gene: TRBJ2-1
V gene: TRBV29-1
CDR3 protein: CSVRLAYNEQFF
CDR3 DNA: TGCAGCGTTAGACTAGCCTACAATGAGCAGTTCTTC

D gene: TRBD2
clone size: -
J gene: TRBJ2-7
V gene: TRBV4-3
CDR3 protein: CASSQDQRDSYEQYF
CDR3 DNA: TGCGCCAGCAGCCAAGACCAGCGGGACTCCTACGAGCAGTACTTC

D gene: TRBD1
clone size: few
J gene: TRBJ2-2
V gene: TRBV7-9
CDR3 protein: CASSLTQGAGELFF
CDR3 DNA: TGTGCCAGCAGCTTAACACAGGGGGCCGGGGAGCTGTTTTTT

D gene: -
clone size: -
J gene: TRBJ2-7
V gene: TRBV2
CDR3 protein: CASRDSSTYEQYF
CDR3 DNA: TGTGCCAGCAGGGACAGTAGTACCTACGAGCAGTACTTC

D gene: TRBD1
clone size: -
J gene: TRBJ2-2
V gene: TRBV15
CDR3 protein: CATSRAGTGPTGELFF
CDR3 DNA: TGTGCCACCAGCAGGGCTGGGACAGGCCCCACCGGGGAGCTGTTTTTT

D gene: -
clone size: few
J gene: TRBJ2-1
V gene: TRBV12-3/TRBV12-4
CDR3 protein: CASSLVNYNEQFF
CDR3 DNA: TGTGCCAGCAGTTTAGTCAATTACAATGAGCAGTTCTTC

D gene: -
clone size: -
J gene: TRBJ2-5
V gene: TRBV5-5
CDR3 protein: CASSPGRNPQETQYF
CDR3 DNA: TGTGCCAGCAGCCCAGGACGGAACCCTCAAGAGACCCAGTACTTC

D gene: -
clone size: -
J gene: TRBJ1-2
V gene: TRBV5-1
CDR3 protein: CASSPGLHYGYTF
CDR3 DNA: TGCGCCAGCAGCCCGGGGCTCCACTATGGCTACACCTTC

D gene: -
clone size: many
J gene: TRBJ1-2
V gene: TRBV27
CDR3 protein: CASTGRGRMSGYTF
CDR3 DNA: TGTGCCAGCACCGGCAGGGGAAGGATGAGCGGCTACACCTTC

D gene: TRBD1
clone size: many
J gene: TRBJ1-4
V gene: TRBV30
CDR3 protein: CAWSGGQFNEKLFF
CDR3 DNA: TGTGCCTGGAGTGGGGGACAGTTTAATGAAAAACTGTTTTTT

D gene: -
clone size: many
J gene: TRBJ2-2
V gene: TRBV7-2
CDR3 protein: CASSLVPRTGELFF
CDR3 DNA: TGTGCCAGCAGCTTAGTGCCAAGAACCGGGGAGCTGTTTTTT

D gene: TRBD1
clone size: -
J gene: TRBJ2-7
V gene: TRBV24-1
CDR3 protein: CATSEGRGRQQYF
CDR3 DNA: TGTGCCACCAGTGAGGGTAGGGGGCGGCAGCAGTACTTC

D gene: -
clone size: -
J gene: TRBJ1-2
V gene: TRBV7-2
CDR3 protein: CASSSGRGNYGYTF
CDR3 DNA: TGTGCCAGCAGCTCGGGACGGGGAAACTATGGCTACACCTTC

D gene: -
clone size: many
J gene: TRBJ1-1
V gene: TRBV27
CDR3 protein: CASSIQVGTEAFF
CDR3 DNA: TGTGCCAGCAGTATACAGGTTGGCACTGAAGCTTTCTTT

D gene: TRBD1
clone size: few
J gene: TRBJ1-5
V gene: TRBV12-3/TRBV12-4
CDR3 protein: CASSLGQSLNQPQHF
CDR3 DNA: TGTGCCAGCAGTTTGGGACAGAGTCTCAATCAGCCCCAGCATTTT

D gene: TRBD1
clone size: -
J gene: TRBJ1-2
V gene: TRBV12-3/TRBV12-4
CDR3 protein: CASTQGARGYTF
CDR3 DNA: TGTGCCAGCACTCAGGGGGCGCGGGGCTACACCTTC

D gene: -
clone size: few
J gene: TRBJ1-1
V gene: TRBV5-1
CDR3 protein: CASSFTGYTEAFF
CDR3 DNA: TGCGCCAGCAGCTTTACAGGCTACACTGAAGCTTTCTTT

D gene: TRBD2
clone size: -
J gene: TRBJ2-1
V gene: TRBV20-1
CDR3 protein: CSARDWSGRSSYNEQFF
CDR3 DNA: TGCAGTGCTAGAGATTGGAGCGGGAGGTCCTCCTACAATGAGCAGTTCTTC

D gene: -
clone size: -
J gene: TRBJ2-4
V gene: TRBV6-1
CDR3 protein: CASSAPGRTKNIQYF
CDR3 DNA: TGTGCCAGCAGTGCCCCGGGACGGACCAAAAACATTCAGTACTTC

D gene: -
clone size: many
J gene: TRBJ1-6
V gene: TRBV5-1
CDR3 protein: CASSSEGDGNSPLHF
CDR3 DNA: TGCGCCAGCAGCTCCGAGGGGGATGGGAATTCACCCCTCCACTTT

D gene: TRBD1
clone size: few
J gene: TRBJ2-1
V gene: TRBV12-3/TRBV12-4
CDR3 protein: CASSPPGTGMRNEQFF
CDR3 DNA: TGTGCCAGCAGTCCACCCGGGACAGGGATGAGGAATGAGCAGTTCTTC

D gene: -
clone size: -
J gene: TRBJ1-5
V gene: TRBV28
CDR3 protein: CASGGEGNQPQHF
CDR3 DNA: TGTGCCAGCGGGGGGGAGGGCAATCAGCCCCAGCATTTT

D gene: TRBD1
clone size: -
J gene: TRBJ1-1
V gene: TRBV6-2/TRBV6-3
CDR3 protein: CASSGRGLNTEAFF
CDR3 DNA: TGTGCCAGCAGTGGCAGGGGGCTGAACACTGAAGCTTTCTTT

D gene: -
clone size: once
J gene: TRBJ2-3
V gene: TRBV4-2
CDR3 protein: CASSQEWVQLDTQYF
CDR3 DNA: TGTGCCAGCAGCCAAGAGTGGGTCCAACTGGATACGCAGTATTTT

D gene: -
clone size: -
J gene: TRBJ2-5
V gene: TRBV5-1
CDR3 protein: CASSLAGVTQETQYF
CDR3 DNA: TGCGCCAGCAGCTTGGCCGGGGTCACCCAAGAGACCCAGTACTTC

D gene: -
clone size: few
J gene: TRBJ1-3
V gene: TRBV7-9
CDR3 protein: CASRTGSGNTIYF
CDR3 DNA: TGTGCCAGCAGAACAGGGTCTGGAAACACCATATATTTT

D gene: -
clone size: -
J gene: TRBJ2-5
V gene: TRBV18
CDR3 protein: CASSPLRQQETQYF
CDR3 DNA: TGTGCCAGCTCACCACTAAGACAACAAGAGACCCAGTACTTC

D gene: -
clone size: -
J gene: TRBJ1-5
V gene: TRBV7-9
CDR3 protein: CASSQQQGNSNQPQHF
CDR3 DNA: TGTGCCAGCAGCCAACAACAGGGAAATAGCAATCAGCCCCAGCATTTT

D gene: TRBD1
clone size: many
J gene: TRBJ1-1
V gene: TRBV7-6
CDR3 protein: CASRRTTGQGAEAFF
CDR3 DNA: TGTGCCAGCAGGAGGACAACAGGACAGGGGGCTGAAGCTTTCTTT

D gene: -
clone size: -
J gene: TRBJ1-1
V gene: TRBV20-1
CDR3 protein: CSAPSMGGTEAFF
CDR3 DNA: TGCAGTGCCCCAAGTATGGGAGGTACTGAAGCTTTCTTT